The 18 T cell receptor beta chains below were found in one sample sequenced in a study of cytomegalovirus exposure and HLA in healthy donors. With 60 Vbeta and 13 Jbeta primers, the PCR was carried out. Sequencing was performed with immunoSEQ multiplex PCR; in TCRdb, only in-frame clones are kept and a portion is missing. The sample yields 150,000 to 200,000 clones, 80% to 85% seen once. Sequenced: PBMCs. Receptor source: a human donor in good health.

This clone appeared a few times. The rearrangement uses TRBV7-6 and TRBJ2-2, with TRBD1 identical over 7 bases. The J segment lost 4 bases and the V segment lost 2 bases, leaving 7 bases of the junction unmatched. Germline-derived CDR1 and CDR2 are SGHVS and FNYEAQ. The CDR3 runs 16 residues. The CDR3 sequence is CASSLHGQGVTGELFF. The DNA for the CDR3 is TGTGCCAGCAGCTTACATGGGCAGGGGGTCACCGGGGAGCTGTTTTTT.

The gene calls are TRBV10-1 and TRBJ2-3; 10 bases line up with TRBD2. CDR3 length equals 18 residues. V trimming: 10 bases; J trimming: 2 bases; junction bases outside the gene matches: 18. Germline V gene sequence: CDR1 WNHNN, CDR2 SYGVQD (reference sequence). This CDR3 is CANYSPGLAEPTTDTQYF. The CDR3 DNA follows: TGCGCCAACTACTCACCCGGACTAGCGGAGCCCACCACAGATACGCAGTATTTT.

This chain links TRBV6-5 with TRBJ1-6, with 8 bases fitting TRBD1. Per the germline V gene, CDR1 is MNHEY and CDR2 is SVGAGI. With 7 bases clipped from V and 10 bases from J, the junction kept 9 bases outside the gene matches. CDR3 size: 14 residues. The chain's CDR3 is CASTQQGASSPLHF. The CDR3 region has the DNA TGTGCCAGCACCCAGCAGGGGGCTTCCTCACCCCTCCACTTT.

The chain is built from TRBV7-9 and TRBJ1-3; D might be TRBD1 (5 bases). The germline gives CDR1 SEHNR, CDR2 FQNEAQ (reference sequence). The CDR3 loop spans 15 amino acids. The germline V and J ends were trimmed by 7 bases and 7 bases, with 20 bases remaining between them. CDR3 DNA sequence: TGTGCCAGCACTCGACTTGGGGGGTTCGGGAACACCATATATTTT. It specifies CASTRLGGFGNTIYF.

V is TRBV18 and J is TRBJ2-7; no definite D call. Trimming took 3 bases from V and 1 from J, leaving 7 bases between them. Germline values: CDR1 KGHSH, CDR2 LQKENI. CDR3 length: 13 residues. CDR3 sequence: CASSPAESYEQYF. CDR3 sequence (DNA): TGTGCCAGCTCACCGGCGGAATCCTACGAGCAGTACTTC.

This clone appeared a single time. V usage is TRBV7-9 and J usage is TRBJ1-2; D perhaps matches TRBD1 (5 bases). The germline V and J ends were trimmed by 5 bases and 4 bases, with 11 bases remaining between them. There are 13 residues in the CDR3. Germline CDR1 is SEHNR and CDR2 is FQNEAQ (reference sequence). The CDR3 nucleotides read TGTGCCAGCAGCGATACAGGAATCTATGGCTACACCTTC. Its translation: CASSDTGIYGYTF.

The J gene is TRBJ2-1, the V gene TRBV10-3; weak D call: TRBD1 (6 bases). The CDR3 totals 13 residues. Trimming cost V 6 bases and J 7 bases, with 13 bases left between them. The V gene's germline CDR1 is ENHRY and CDR2 SYGVKD. The CDR3 is CAIRMDSLNEQFF. DNA of the CDR3: TGTGCCATCAGGATGGACAGCCTAAATGAGCAGTTCTTC.

The chain recombines TRBV19 with TRBJ1-2; the D gene is possibly TRBD1 (5 bases). Germline-derived CDR1 and CDR2 are LNHDA and SQIVND (reference sequence). This CDR3 is 13 amino acids long. V was cut by 5 bases and J by 10 bases, with 17 bases left in between. CDR3 nucleotides: TGTGCCAGTAGTTCAGAGCAGGGAAGAAACTACACCTTC. It yields the protein CASSSEQGRNYTF. The whole variable domain, filled in from reference TRBV19 and TRBJ1-2, reads DGGITQSPKYLFRKEGQNVTLSCEQNLNHDAMYWYRQDPGQGLRLIYYSQIVNDFQKGDIAEGYSVSREKKESFPLTVTSAQKNPTAFYLCASSSEQGRNYTFGSGTRLTVV.

The rearrangement joins TRBV5-8 to TRBJ1-4, with D perhaps matching TRBD1 (5 bases). V shed 4 bases and J shed 3 bases, with 13 bases lying between them. The CDR3 covers 15 residues. Germline V CDR1 and CDR2: SGHTS, YDEGEE. CDR3 loop: CASSRGKGANEKLFF. The DNA of the CDR3 is TGTGCCAGCAGCCGGGGGAAGGGAGCTAATGAAAAACTGTTTTTT.

A note on this clone: In this CDR3 the conserved last residue, phenylalanine or tryptophan, is missing, so a read error is likely. This rearrangement joins TRBV9 to TRBJ2-7, with 7 bases fitting TRBD2. V was clipped by 4 bases and J by 4 bases; unmatched bases: 11. Germline lookup yields CDR1 SGDLS and CDR2 YYNGEE. This CDR3 contains 15 residues. CDR3 loop: CASSRELAGVYEQYL. For the CDR3, the DNA is TGTGCCAGCAGCAGGGAGCTGGCGGGGGTATACGAGCAGTACCTC.

The chain recombines TRBV7-2 with TRBJ2-1; 8 bases line up with TRBD2. The CDR3 totals 16 residues. Germline V gene data show CDR1 as SGHTA and CDR2 as FQGNSA. J gave up 4 bases and V 1 base, and 6 bases lay outside the gene matches. This CDR3 reads CASSLVVPGGYNEQFF. The DNA for the CDR3 is TGTGCCAGCAGCTTAGTCGTACCGGGGGGGTACAATGAGCAGTTCTTC.

V is TRBV6-5 and J is TRBJ2-7; D remains ambiguous. The CDR3 consists of 13 residues. Germline CDR1 is MNHEY and CDR2 is SVGAGI. V gave up 4 bases and J gave up 6 bases, with 13 bases separating them. The CDR3 reads CASSFNAPGEQYF. The CDR3 DNA is TGTGCCAGCAGTTTTAACGCTCCGGGCGAGCAGTACTTC.

This sequence joins TRBV9 and TRBJ1-6, with D hard to call. The germline gives CDR1 SGDLS, CDR2 YYNGEE. V gave up 6 bases and J gave up 0 bases, with 16 bases separating them. This CDR3 region has 17 residues. The CDR3 protein is CASNERPGNSYNSPLHF. CDR3 nucleotides: TGTGCCAGCAACGAGAGACCGGGAAACTCCTATAATTCACCCCTCCACTTT.

The chain has TRBV7-2 and TRBJ2-4, with 8 bases matching TRBD2. The germline V gene has CDR1 SGHTA and CDR2 FQGNSA. V was pared by 1 base and J by 6 bases, with 5 bases of the junction left unmatched. The CDR3 sequence is 15 residues long. CDR3 loop: CASSLDRGGGNIQYF. CDR3 DNA sequence: TGTGCCAGCAGCTTAGATCGGGGGGGCGGAAACATTCAGTACTTC.

The chain is built from TRBV12-5 and TRBJ1-4; D may be TRBD1 (6 bases). This CDR3 spans 17 amino acids. The V gene's germline CDR1 is LGHNT and CDR2 FRNRAP. V shed 4 bases and J shed 4 bases, with 19 bases lying between them. The CDR3 sequence is CASGSAMGGAINEKLFF. The CDR3 bases are TGTGCTAGTGGTTCGGCCATGGGGGGGGCAATTAATGAAAAACTGTTTTTT. Supplemented by reference TRBV12-5 and TRBJ1-4, the full variable domain reads DARVTQTPRHKVTEMGQEVTMRCQPILGHNTVFWYRQTMMQGLELLAYFRNRAPLDDSGMPKDRFSAEMPDATLATLKIQPSEPRDSAVYFCASGSAMGGAINEKLFFGSGTQLSVL.

The J gene is TRBJ1-1, the V gene TRBV2, with D possibly being TRBD1 (6 bases). Trimming left V 5 bases short and J 6 bases short, with 13 bases between. The germline V gene has CDR1 SNHLY and CDR2 FYNNEI. The CDR3 contains 13 residues. The CDR3 DNA follows: TGTGCCAGCAGTCTGACAGGTTTCGCTGAAGCTTTCTTT. Translated, it gives CASSLTGFAEAFF.

The chain links TRBV29-1 to TRBJ2-5; TRBD1 matches 7 bases. Germline trimming cut 7 bases from V and 1 base from J; bases unmatched to any gene: 6. CDR1 and CDR2 (germline): SQVTM, ANQGSEA. The length of the CDR3 is 13 residues. The CDR3: CSARQGGQETQYF. CDR3 nucleotide sequence: TGCAGCGCCCGACAGGGTGGCCAAGAGACCCAGTACTTC. The full variable domain, in which reference TRBV29-1 and TRBJ2-5 provide the parts outside the CDR3, is SAVISQKPSRDICQRGTSLTIQCQVDSQVTMMFWYRQQPGQSLTLIATANQGSEATYESGFVIDKFPISRPNLTFSTLTVSNMSPEDSSIYLCSARQGGQETQYFGPGTRLLVL.

In this sample, this clone turned up a few times. This chain links TRBV6-5 with TRBJ2-3; 7 bases line up with TRBD1. Losses at the gene ends were 8 bases for V and 2 bases for J; bases not matched to a gene: 4. The germline V gene has CDR1 MNHEY and CDR2 SVGAGI. The CDR3 contains 13 residues. The CDR3 bases are TGTGCCAGCCACAGGGGATCCACAGATACGCAGTATTTT. Amino acids: CASHRGSTDTQYF.